This TCR beta chain was obtained from a study of T cells in Graves' hyperthyroidism and ophthalmopathy. Study at large: Peripheral blood draws took place at initial diagnosis, ahead of any treatment.

Diagnostic assessment was based on clinical symptoms, serum thyroxine and TRAb, thyroid ultrasound and orbital computed tomography. The PBMCs studied were ones that came from 8 to 10 ml fresh peripheral blood. This clonotype was picked up a small number of times. TCR beta CDR3 region amplification was performed from RNA transcripts. Using the HTBI primer set, a first-round RT-PCR was run on the TCR CDR3. TCRdb processed the multiplex PCR reads anew with MiXCR; each CDR3 protein has one entry. The sample has about 410,000 distinct CDR3 sequences, roughly 15% seen once. Germline CDR1 reads MNHEY; CDR2 reads SVGAGI. The CDR3 consists of 18 residues. Trimming at V came to 4 bases and at J to 2 bases, leaving 10 bases not matched to a gene.

The chain uses TRBV6-5 and TRBJ2-7; 14 bases fit TRBD2. The source material was blood. The TCR comes from a man between 18 and 29 years old with Graves' ophthalmopathy. CDR3 in amino acids: CASSLGLAGAPSPYEQYF. CDR3 DNA: TGTGCCAGCAGTTTGGGACTAGCGGGGGCCCCCAGTCCCTACGAGCAGTACTTC.